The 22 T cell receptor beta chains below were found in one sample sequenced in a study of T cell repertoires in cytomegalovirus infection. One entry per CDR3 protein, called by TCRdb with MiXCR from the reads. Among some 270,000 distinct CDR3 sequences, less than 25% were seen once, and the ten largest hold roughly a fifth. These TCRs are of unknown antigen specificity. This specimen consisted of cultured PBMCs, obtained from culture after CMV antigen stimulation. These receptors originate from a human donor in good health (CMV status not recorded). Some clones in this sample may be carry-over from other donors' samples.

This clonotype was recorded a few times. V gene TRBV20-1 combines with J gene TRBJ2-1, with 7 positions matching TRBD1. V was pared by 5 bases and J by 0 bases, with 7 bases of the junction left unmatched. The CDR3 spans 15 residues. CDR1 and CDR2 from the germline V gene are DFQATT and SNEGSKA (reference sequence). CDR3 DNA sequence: TGCAGTGCTTTAGACAGGGAGAGCTCCTACAATGAGCAGTTCTTC. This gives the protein CSALDRESSYNEQFF.

The CDR3 nucleotides are TGCAGTGCCAGACAAGCGGGAGGCTACGAGCAGTACTTC. This translates into CSARQAGGYEQYF. This chain uses TRBV20-1 with TRBJ2-7; 9 bases are shared with TRBD2. J gave up 3 bases and V 6 bases, and 6 bases lay outside the gene matches. The CDR3 sequence is 13 residues long. Germline CDR1 DFQATT, CDR2 SNEGSKA (reference sequence).

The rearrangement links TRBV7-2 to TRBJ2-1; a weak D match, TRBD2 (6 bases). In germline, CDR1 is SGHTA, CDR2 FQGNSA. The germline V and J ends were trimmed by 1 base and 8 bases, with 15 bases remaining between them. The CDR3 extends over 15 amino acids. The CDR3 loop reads CASSLGLAGRYEQFF. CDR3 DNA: TGTGCCAGCAGCTTAGGTTTGGCGGGAAGATATGAGCAGTTCTTC.

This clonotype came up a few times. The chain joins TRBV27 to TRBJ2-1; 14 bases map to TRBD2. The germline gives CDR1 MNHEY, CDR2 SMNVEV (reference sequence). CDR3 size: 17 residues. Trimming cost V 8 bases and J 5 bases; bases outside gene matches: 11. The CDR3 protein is CASQRLAGGPGNNEQFF. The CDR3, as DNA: TGTGCCAGCCAACGACTAGCGGGAGGGCCGGGGAACAATGAGCAGTTCTTC.

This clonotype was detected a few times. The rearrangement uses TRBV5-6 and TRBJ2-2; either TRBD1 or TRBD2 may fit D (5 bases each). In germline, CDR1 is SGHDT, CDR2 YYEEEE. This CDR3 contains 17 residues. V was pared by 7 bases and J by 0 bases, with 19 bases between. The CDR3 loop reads CASRYVTSGPNTGELFF. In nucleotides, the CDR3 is TGTGCCAGCCGCTATGTTACCTCGGGACCGAACACCGGGGAGCTGTTTTTT.

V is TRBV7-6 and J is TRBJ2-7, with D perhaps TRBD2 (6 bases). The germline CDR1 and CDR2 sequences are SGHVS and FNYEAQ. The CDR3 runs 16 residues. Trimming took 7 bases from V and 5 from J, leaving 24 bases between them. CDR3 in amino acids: CASTHRPGLSPDEQYF. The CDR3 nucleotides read TGTGCCAGCACCCACCGACCGGGACTTAGCCCAGACGAGCAGTACTTC.

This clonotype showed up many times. The CDR3 sequence is CASSLSSRDYKQYF. CDR3 DNA: TGTGCCAGCAGCTTATCCTCCAGGGATTACAAGCAGTACTTC. V and J are TRBV7-2 and TRBJ2-7; weak D call: TRBD1 (5 bases). The length of the CDR3 is 14 residues. V was cut by 2 bases and J by 8 bases, with 16 bases left in between. Germline V gene lookup returns CDR1 SGHTA and CDR2 FQGNSA.

The CDR3 region is CASSFELAGSYNEQFF. The CDR3 DNA sequence: TGTGCCAGCAGTTTTGAGCTAGCGGGGTCATACAATGAGCAGTTCTTC. This chain links TRBV28 with TRBJ2-1; 9 bases align to TRBD2. CDR3 length: 16 amino acids. Per germline, CDR1 MDHEN and CDR2 SYDVKM. The J segment lost 4 bases and the V segment lost 3 bases, leaving 7 bases of the junction unmatched.

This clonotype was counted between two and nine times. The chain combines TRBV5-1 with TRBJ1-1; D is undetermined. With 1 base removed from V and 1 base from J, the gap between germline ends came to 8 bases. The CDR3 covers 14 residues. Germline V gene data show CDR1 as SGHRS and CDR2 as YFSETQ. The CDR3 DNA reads TGCGCCAGCAGCTTGTCGGCAGCGAACACTGAAGCTTTCTTT. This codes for CASSLSAANTEAFF.

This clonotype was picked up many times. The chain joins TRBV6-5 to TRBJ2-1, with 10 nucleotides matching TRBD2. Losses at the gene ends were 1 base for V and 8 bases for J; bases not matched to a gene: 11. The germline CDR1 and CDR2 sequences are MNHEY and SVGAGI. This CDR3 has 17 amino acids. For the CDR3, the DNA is TGTGCCAGCAGTTACTTTAAGACTAGCGGGTTTGGCTATGAGCAGTTCTTC. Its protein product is CASSYFKTSGFGYEQFF.

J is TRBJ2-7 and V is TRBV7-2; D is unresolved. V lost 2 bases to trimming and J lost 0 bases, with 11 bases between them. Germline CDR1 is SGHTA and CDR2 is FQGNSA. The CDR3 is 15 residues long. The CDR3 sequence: CASSLTPDPSYEQYV. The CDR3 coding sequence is TGTGCCAGCAGCTTAACCCCGGACCCCTCCTACGAGCAGTACGTC.

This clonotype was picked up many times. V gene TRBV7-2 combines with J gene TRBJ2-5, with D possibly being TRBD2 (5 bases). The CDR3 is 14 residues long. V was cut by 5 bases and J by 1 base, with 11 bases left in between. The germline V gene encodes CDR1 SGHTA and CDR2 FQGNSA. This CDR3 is CASSGGRVQETQYF. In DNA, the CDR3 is TGTGCCAGCAGCGGCGGGCGGGTCCAAGAGACCCAGTACTTC.

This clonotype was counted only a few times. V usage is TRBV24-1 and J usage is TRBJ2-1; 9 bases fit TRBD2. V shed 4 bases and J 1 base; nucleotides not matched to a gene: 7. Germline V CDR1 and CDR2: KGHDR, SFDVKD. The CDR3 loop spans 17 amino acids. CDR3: CATSDPTSGSSYNEQFF. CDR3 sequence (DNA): TGTGCCACCAGTGACCCGACTAGCGGATCTTCCTACAATGAGCAGTTCTTC.

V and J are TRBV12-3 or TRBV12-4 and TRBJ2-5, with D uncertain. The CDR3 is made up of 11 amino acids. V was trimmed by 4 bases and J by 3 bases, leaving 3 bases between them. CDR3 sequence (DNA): TGTGCCAGCAGTTATAAAGAGACCCAGTACTTC. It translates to CASSYKETQYF.

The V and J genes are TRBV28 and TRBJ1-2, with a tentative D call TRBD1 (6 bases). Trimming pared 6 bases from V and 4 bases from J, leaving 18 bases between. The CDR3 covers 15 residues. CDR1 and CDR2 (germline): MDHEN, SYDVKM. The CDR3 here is CASSLGARWGYGYTF. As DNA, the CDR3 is TGTGCCAGCAGCTTGGGGGCACGGTGGGGCTATGGCTACACCTTC.

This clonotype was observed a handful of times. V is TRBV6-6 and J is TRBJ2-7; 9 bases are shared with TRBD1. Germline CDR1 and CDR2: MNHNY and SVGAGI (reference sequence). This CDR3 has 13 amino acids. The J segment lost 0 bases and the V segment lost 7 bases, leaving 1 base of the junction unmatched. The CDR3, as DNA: TGTGCCAGCACGGACAGGGGCTCCTACGAGCAGTACTTC. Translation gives CASTDRGSYEQYF.

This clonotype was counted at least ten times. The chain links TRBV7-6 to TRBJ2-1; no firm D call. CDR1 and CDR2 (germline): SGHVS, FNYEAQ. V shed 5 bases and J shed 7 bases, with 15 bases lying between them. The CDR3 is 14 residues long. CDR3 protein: CASSASPVGNEQFF. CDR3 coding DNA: TGTGCCAGCAGCGCCAGCCCAGTGGGGAATGAGCAGTTCTTC.

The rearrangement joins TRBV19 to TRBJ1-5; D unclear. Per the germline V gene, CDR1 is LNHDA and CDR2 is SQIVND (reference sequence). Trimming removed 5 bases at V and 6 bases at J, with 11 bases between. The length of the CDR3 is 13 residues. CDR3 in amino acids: CASSVSSSQPQHF. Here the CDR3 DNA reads TGTGCCAGTAGTGTTAGTTCGAGTCAGCCCCAGCATTTT.

The CDR3 coding sequence is TGTGCTAGTGGTTTGTCAGAAAGCTCCTACAATGAGCAGTTCTTC. Its protein product is CASGLSESSYNEQFF. This rearrangement joins TRBV12-5 to TRBJ2-1; the D is unclear. V dropped 2 bases and J dropped 0 bases, with 8 bases sitting between them. Germline CDR1 reads LGHNT; CDR2 reads FRNRAP. The CDR3 loop spans 15 amino acids.

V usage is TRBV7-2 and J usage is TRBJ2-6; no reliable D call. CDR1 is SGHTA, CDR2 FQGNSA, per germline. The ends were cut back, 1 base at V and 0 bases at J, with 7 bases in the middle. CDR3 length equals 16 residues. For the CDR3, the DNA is TGTGCCAGCAGCTTAGGACACGTCTCTGGGGCCAACGTCCTGACTTTC. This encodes CASSLGHVSGANVLTF.

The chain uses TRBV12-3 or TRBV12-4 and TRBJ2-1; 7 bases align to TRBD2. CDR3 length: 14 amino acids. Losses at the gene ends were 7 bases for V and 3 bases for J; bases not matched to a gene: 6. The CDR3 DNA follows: TGTGCCAGCACGATCGGGACTAACTACAATGAGCAGTTCTTC. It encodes CASTIGTNYNEQFF.

CDR3 sequence reads: CASSSRGGFGTEAFF. The CDR3 nucleotides are TGTGCCAGCAGCTCCCGAGGGGGATTTGGGACTGAAGCTTTCTTT. The V gene is TRBV11-2, the J gene TRBJ1-1; possibly TRBD1 for D (6 bases). Trimming removed 4 bases at V and 5 bases at J, with 17 bases between. Germline CDR1 SGHAT, CDR2 FQNNGV. The CDR3 has 15 amino acids.